Reported below is one TCR beta chain. This sample stems from a study of monozygotic twins with inflammatory bowel disease. Each donor supplied about 2.5 ml of blood. Following a re-call of the 5' RACE reads, TCRdb has one entry per CDR3 protein and lacks DNA. In all, the sample yields fewer than 400,000 distinct CDR3 sequences. Per the germline V gene, CDR1 is LGHDT and CDR2 is YNNKEL (reference sequence). CDR3 length equals 12 residues. What was sequenced was blood. The receptor's source is a human donor with ulcerative colitis or Crohn's disease, or a healthy co-twin of an affected twin (not recorded which). The chain recombines TRBV3-1 with TRBJ1-6; TCRdb proposes TRBD1, but this gene call is untestable without DNA. The CDR3 sequence: CASSQEGPPLHF.